This record covers a single TCR beta chain. Its antigen is still unknown. Per germline, CDR1 SGHRS and CDR2 YFSETQ. There are 17 residues in the CDR3. V was trimmed by 4 bases and J by 0 bases, leaving 16 bases between them. This sample was included in a study of OX40 agonist ivuxolimab in advanced cancers. Study as a whole: Across the patients, intravenous ivuxolimab was delivered every 2 weeks at 0.01 to 10 mg/kg. It was permissible to have had prior anti-PD-1, anti-PD-L1 or anti-CTLA-4 therapy, and about 40% had some. Partial responses were achieved by three patients, one with hepatocellular carcinoma and two with cutaneous melanoma.

Libraries were prepared by immunoSEQ multiplex PCR; TCRdb keeps only in-frame clonotypes and omits some of them. The data show around 60,000 clones, with approximately 91% seen just once and around 25% held by the top ten. General study results and limits: The study found among the lowest clonal expansion in partial responders at 0.1-3.0 mg/kg.

The chain has TRBV5-1 and TRBJ2-2; D not resolved. This clonotype originated in an adult with an advanced solid tumor such as melanoma, head and neck, liver or kidney cancer. The source material was CD4+ or CD8+ T cells sorted from blood, sampled in a trial of the OX40 agonist ivuxolimab. CDR3 protein: CASSLRHSLANTGELFF. In nucleotides, the CDR3 is TGCGCCAGCAGCCTGAGACATAGCCTTGCGAACACCGGGGAGCTGTTTTTT.